Shown below are 5 T cell receptor beta chains from a single sample sequenced in a study of T cell responses to AZD1222 COVID-19 vaccine. Profiled with immunoSEQ multiplex PCR; TCRdb holds only in-frame clones, not every one. In the table there are fewer than 150,000 clones, 88% of which are singletons. Sequenced material: peripheral blood, taken 28 days after the second AZD1222 dose. The receptors derive from an adult who received the AZD1222 COVID-19 vaccine.

The rearrangement joins TRBV29-1 to TRBJ1-1; D is perhaps TRBD1 (5 bases). The CDR3 length is 14 residues. The germline CDR1 and CDR2 sequences are SQVTM and ANQGSEA. V was cut by 5 bases and J by 5 bases, with 18 bases left in between. CDR3 coding DNA: TGCAGCGTTTACTCCGGGTCCGGGGGGACTGAAGCTTTCTTT. Its protein product is CSVYSGSGGTEAFF.

The V and J genes are TRBV6-2 or TRBV6-3 and TRBJ2-1; D remains ambiguous. Germline CDR1 and CDR2: MNHEY and SVGEGT. The V gene lost 2 bases and the J gene lost 8 bases, with 10 bases spanning the gap. This CDR3 comprises 13 residues. The CDR3 DNA sequence: TGTGCCAGCAGTTACCGGCAGTTCGATGAGCAGTTCTTC. It specifies CASSYRQFDEQFF.

The rearrangement uses TRBV19 and TRBJ1-2, with D unclear. With 9 bases removed from V and 1 base from J, the gap between germline ends came to 6 bases. The CDR3 consists of 11 residues. CDR1 is LNHDA and CDR2 is SQIVND in the germline V gene (reference sequence). The CDR3 DNA sequence: TGTGCCAGCTACTTTAACTATGGCTACACCTTC. This gives the protein CASYFNYGYTF.

The chain couples TRBV25-1 to TRBJ1-1, with D hard to call. V was cut by 3 bases and J by 1 base, with 6 bases left in between. CDR3 length equals 13 residues. Per the germline V gene, CDR1 is MGHDK and CDR2 is SYGVNS. The CDR3 loop reads CASSDMGNTEAFF. The CDR3 region has the DNA TGTGCCAGCAGTGATATGGGGAACACTGAAGCTTTCTTT. Drawing the rest from reference TRBV25-1 and TRBJ1-1, the complete variable domain is EADIYQTPRYLVIGTGKKITLECSQTMGHDKMYWYQQDPGMELHLIHYSYGVNSTEKGDLSSESTVSRIRTEHFPLTLESARPSHTSQYLCASSDMGNTEAFFGQGTRLTVV.

The rearrangement uses TRBV6-5 and TRBJ2-2, with D possibly TRBD1 on 5 matching bases. Trimming took off 6 bases at V and 7 bases at J, with 12 bases between the two ends. From germline, CDR1 is MNHEY and CDR2 SVGAGI. The CDR3 extends over 13 amino acids. The CDR3 loop is CASRPQGSGELFF. DNA for the CDR3: TGTGCCAGCAGGCCGCAGGGTAGCGGGGAGCTGTTTTTT.